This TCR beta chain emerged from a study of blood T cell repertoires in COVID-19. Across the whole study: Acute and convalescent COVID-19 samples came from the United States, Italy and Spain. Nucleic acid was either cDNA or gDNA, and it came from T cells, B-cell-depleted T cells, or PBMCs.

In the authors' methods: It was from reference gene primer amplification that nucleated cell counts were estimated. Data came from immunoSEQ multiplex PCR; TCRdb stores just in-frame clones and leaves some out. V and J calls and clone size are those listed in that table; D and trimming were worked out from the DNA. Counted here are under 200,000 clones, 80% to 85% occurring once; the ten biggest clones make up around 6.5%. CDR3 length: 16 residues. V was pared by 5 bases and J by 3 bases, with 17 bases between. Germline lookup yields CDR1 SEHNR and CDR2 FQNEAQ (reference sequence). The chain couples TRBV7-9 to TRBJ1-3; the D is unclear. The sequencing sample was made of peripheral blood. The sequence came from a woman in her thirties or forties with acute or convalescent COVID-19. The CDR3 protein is CASSPPWQVDGNTIYF. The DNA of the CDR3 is TGTGCCAGCAGCCCCCCGTGGCAGGTGGATGGAAACACCATATATTTT.